These T cell receptor beta chains were read from a single sample in a study of long-term antiretroviral therapy in people with HIV. Assay: immunoSEQ multiplex PCR; the TCRdb copy retains only in-frame clones and omits some. The data contain under 30,000 clones, about 82% of them singletons. The starting material was unsorted PBMCs, obtained 0.8 years before starting antiretroviral therapy. These receptor sequences come from a man aged 18-30 years with HIV. CDR3s include the opening cysteine and the closing phenylalanine or tryptophan. The order of the fields is J gene, V gene, CDR3 length, CDR3 protein.

TRBJ2-2	TRBV19	18	CASSIALGGGRRDGELFF
TRBJ1-2	TRBV9	16	CASSGQQEGANYGYTF
TRBJ1-5	TRBV19	17	CASSTTGGRYSNQPQHF
TRBJ2-7	TRBV27	14	CASSRYLGSFEQYF
TRBJ1-1	TRBV5-1	14	CASSLDGAGTEAFF
TRBJ1-4	TRBV4-1	14	CASSPMPRAEKLFF
TRBJ2-3	TRBV27	16	CASAGLTSGGAGTQYF
TRBJ2-7	TRBV11-2	14	CASRLGGRPHEQYF
TRBJ2-7	TRBV19	15	CASSASSDKSYEQYF
TRBJ2-1	TRBV7-2	14	CASSLGAEKNEQFF
TRBJ2-1	TRBV7-6	13	CASSLWGQGEQFF
TRBJ2-5	TRBV2	13	CASSGAGVETQYF
TRBJ2-7	TRBV11-2	12	CASSRTGDEQYF
TRBJ2-3	TRBV27	15	CASSLPGPSTDTQYF
TRBJ2-2	TRBV6-6	15	CASSRSGGATGELFF
TRBJ2-5	TRBV6-1	15	CASSEAAGNQETQYF
TRBJ2-1	TRBV27	12	CASSLGSSEQFF
TRBJ1-5	TRBV10-1	15	CASSPGQGGGQPQHF
TRBJ2-1	TRBV9	15	CASSPGGIKRNEQFF
TRBJ2-1	TRBV27	15	CASSLTGLGNNEQFF
TRBJ1-2	TRBV5-1	15	CASSDAGTENYGYTF
TRBJ2-2	TRBV2	16	CASTWDPQQDTGELFF
TRBJ2-7	TRBV19	15	CASSMETSGFYEQYF
TRBJ2-7	TRBV15	18	CATSRDLGLAGDIYEQYF
TRBJ2-1	TRBV28	16	CASRQAGGIPYNEQFF
TRBJ2-3	TRBV5-1	12	CASSLVGDTQYF
TRBJ2-1	TRBV13	16	CASSSRAGVPYNEQFF
TRBJ1-2	TRBV5-4	12	CASSPEGYGYTF
TRBJ2-5	TRBV11-2	12	CASSLGLQTQYF
TRBJ2-7	TRBV11-2	15	CASSLESSGTWEQYF
TRBJ1-6	TRBV5-8	13	CASSTGPRGTLHF
TRBJ1-2	TRBV7-2	12	CASSLEVYGYTF
TRBJ2-6	TRBV19	15	CASSMGHSGANVLTF
TRBJ2-7	TRBV29-1	11	CSAAGLREQYF
TRBJ2-7	TRBV5-4	14	CASRVAGDPYEQYF
TRBJ2-7	TRBV27	15	CASSLSGDRTYEQYF
TRBJ2-7	TRBV21-1	15	CASSIQTGGRCEQYF
TRBJ2-2	TRBV6-5	16	CASSYSGALYTGELFF
TRBJ1-5	TRBV19	14	CASSPSGGNQPQHF
TRBJ2-6	TRBV6-5	15	CASRLTGAGANVLTF
TRBJ2-1	TRBV14	16	CASSQEAFDRAGEQFF
TRBJ2-3	TRBV14	18	CASSQRLYEREKGDTQYF
TRBJ1-1	TRBV14	13	CASSPQVNTEAFF
TRBJ1-6	TRBV7-6	13	CASSLSGDSPLHF
TRBJ1-2	TRBV30	12	CAWNRETTGYTF
TRBJ1-2	TRBV6-1	11	CATSDSYGYTF
TRBJ2-3	TRBV7-3	14	CASRPSLRSDTQYF
TRBJ2-3	TRBV5-1	12	CASSFGTDTQYF
TRBJ1-2	TRBV9	17	CASSVGTGDRANYGYTF
TRBJ2-3	TRBV6-5	13	CASSLRLTDTQYF